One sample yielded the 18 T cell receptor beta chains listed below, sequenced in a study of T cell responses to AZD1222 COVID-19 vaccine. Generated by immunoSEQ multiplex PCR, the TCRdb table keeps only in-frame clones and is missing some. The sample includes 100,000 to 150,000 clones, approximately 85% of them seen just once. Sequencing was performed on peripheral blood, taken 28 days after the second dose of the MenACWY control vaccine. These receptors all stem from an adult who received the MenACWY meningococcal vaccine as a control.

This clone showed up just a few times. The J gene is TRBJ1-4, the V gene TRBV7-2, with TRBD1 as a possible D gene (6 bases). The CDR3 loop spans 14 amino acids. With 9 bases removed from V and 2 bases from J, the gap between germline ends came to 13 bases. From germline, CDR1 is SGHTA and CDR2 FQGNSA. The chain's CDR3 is CASSIRGTNEKLFF. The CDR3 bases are TGTGCCAGTTCAATCAGGGGTACTAATGAAAAACTGTTTTTT.

CDR3 coding DNA: TGTGCCAGCAGGCCCCCCTCTAGAAATCCCTACGAGCAGTACTTC. Its protein is CASRPPSRNPYEQYF. The J gene is TRBJ2-7, the V gene TRBV2; D gene ambiguous. The CDR3 runs to 15 residues. The V end lost 6 bases, the J end lost 2 bases, and 17 bases lay between the germline ends. The germline V gene encodes CDR1 SNHLY and CDR2 FYNNEI.

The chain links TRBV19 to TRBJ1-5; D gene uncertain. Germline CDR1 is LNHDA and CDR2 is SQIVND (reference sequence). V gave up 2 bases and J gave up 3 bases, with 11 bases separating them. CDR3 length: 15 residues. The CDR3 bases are TGTGCCAGTAGTATACAAGGCAGGTCCAATCAGCCCCAGCATTTT. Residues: CASSIQGRSNQPQHF.

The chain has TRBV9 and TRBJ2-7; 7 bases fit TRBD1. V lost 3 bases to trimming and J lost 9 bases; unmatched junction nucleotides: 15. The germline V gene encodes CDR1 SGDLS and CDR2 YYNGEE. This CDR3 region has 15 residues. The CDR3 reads CASSAWAEGAIGQYF. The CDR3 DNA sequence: TGTGCCAGCAGCGCCTGGGCCGAGGGGGCGATAGGGCAGTACTTC.

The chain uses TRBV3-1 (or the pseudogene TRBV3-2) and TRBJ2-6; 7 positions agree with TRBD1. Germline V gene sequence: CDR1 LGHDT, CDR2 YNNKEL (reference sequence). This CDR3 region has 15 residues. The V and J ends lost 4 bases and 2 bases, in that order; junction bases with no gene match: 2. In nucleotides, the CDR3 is TGTGCCAGCAGCCTTCAGGGGGCTGGGGCCAACGTCCTGACTTTC. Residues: CASSLQGAGANVLTF.

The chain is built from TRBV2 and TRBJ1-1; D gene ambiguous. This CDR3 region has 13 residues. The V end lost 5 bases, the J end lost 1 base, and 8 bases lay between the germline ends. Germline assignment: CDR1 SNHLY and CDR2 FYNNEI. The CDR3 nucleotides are TGTGCCAGCAGTTTCTCGGAGAACACTGAAGCTTTCTTT. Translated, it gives CASSFSENTEAFF.

CDR3 DNA: TGTGCCAGTAGTAAAACAGGGTTCACTGAAGCTTTCTTT. This codes for CASSKTGFTEAFF. V usage is TRBV19 and J usage is TRBJ1-1, with D possibly TRBD1 on 6 matching bases. Between the trimmed V and J ends, which lost 4 bases and 4 bases, there was a span of 10 bases. Looked up from germline, CDR1 is LNHDA and CDR2 is SQIVND (reference sequence). This CDR3 is 13 amino acids long. Supplemented by reference TRBV19 and TRBJ1-1, the full variable domain reads DGGITQSPKYLFRKEGQNVTLSCEQNLNHDAMYWYRQDPGQGLRLIYYSQIVNDFQKGDIAEGYSVSREKKESFPLTVTSAQKNPTAFYLCASSKTGFTEAFFGQGTRLTVV.

DNA of the CDR3: TGTGCCAGCAGTTTCCGTCCCCCGGGAACGTATAGCAATCAGCCCCAGCATTTT. It is translated as CASSFRPPGTYSNQPQHF. This rearrangement joins TRBV28 to TRBJ1-5; D ambiguous. The CDR3 loop spans 18 amino acids. Germline assignment: CDR1 MDHEN and CDR2 SYDVKM. Trimming took off 3 bases at V and 0 bases at J, with 18 bases between the two ends.

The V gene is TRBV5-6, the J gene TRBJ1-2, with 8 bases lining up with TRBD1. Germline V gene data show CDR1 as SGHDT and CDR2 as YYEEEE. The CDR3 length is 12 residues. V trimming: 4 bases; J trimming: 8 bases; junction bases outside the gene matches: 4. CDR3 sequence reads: CASSLRQGGYTF. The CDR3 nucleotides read TGTGCCAGCAGCCTCCGACAGGGGGGCTACACCTTC.

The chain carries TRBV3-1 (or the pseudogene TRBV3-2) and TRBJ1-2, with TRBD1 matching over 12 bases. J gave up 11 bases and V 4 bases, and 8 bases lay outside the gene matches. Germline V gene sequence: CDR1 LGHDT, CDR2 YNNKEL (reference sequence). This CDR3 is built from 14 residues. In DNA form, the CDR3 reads TGTGCCAGCAGCCGGTCCGGGACAGGGGGCGGGTACACCTTC. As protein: CASSRSGTGGGYTF.

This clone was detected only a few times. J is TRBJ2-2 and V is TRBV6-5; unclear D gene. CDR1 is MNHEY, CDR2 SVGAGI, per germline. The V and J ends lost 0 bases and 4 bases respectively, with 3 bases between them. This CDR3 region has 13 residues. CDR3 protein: CASSYSLTGELFF. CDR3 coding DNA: TGTGCCAGCAGTTACTCCCTCACCGGGGAGCTGTTTTTT.

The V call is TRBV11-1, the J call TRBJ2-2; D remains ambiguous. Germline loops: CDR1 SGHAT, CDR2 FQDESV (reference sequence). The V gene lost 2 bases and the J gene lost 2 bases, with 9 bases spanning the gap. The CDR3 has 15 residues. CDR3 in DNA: TGTGCCAGCAGCTTAAACCCGGGTAACACCGGGGAGCTGTTTTTT. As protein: CASSLNPGNTGELFF.

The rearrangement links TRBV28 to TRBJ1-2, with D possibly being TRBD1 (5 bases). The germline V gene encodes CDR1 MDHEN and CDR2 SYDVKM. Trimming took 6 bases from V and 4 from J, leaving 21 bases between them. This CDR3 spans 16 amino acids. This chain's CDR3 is CASSSTFVTAGYGYTF. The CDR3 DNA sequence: TGTGCCAGCAGCTCCACATTCGTGACAGCGGGCTATGGCTACACCTTC.

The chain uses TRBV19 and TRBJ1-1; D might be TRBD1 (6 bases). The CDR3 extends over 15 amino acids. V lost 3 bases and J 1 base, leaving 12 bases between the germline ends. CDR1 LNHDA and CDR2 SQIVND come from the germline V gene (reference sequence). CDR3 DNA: TGTGCCAGTAGTATGAGTCAGACAGGGAACACTGAAGCTTTCTTT. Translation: CASSMSQTGNTEAFF.

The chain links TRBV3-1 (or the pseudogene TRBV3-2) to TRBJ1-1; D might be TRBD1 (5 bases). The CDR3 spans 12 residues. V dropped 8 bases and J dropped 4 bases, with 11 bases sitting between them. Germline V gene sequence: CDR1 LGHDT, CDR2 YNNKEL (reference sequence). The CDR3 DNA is TGTGCCAGCCGGGGGGTGGGCACTGAAGCTTTCTTT. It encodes CASRGVGTEAFF.

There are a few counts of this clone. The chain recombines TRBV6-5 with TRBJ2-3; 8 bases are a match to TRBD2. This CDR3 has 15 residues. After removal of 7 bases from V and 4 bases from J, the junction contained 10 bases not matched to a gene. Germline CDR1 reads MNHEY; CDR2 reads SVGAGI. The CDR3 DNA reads TGTGCCAGCACCCTAGCGGGCGGGAGCCCAGATACGCAGTATTTT. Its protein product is CASTLAGGSPDTQYF.

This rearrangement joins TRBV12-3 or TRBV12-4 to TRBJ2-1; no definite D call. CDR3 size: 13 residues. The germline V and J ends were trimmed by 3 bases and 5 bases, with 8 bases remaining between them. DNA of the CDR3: TGTGCCAGCAGTTTTTCGGCCCACAATGAGCAGTTCTTC. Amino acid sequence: CASSFSAHNEQFF.

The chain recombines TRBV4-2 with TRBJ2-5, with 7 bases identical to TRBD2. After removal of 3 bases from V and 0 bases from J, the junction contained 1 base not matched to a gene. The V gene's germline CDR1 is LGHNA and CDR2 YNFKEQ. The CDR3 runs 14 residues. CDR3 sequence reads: CASSQGGDQETQYF. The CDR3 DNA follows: TGTGCCAGCAGCCAGGGGGGGGACCAAGAGACCCAGTACTTC.